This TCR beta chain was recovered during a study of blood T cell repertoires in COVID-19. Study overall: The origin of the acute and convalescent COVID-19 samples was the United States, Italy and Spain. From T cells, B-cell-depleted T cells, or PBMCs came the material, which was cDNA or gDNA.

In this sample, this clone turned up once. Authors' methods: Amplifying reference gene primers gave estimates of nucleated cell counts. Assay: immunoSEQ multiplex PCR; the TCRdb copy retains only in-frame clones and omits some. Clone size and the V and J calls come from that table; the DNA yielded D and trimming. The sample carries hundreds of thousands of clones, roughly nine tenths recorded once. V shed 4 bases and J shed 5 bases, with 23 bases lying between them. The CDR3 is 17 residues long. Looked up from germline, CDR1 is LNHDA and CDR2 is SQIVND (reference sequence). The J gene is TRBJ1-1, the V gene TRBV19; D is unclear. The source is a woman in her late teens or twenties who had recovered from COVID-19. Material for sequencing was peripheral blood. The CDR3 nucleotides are TGTGCCAGTAGTACCCGCCGGGGTTTCTCCGTGGGGACTGAAGCTTTCTTT. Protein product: CASSTRRGFSVGTEAFF. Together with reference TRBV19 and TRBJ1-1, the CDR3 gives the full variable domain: DGGITQSPKYLFRKEGQNVTLSCEQNLNHDAMYWYRQDPGQGLRLIYYSQIVNDFQKGDIAEGYSVSREKKESFPLTVTSAQKNPTAFYLCASSTRRGFSVGTEAFFGQGTRLTVV.